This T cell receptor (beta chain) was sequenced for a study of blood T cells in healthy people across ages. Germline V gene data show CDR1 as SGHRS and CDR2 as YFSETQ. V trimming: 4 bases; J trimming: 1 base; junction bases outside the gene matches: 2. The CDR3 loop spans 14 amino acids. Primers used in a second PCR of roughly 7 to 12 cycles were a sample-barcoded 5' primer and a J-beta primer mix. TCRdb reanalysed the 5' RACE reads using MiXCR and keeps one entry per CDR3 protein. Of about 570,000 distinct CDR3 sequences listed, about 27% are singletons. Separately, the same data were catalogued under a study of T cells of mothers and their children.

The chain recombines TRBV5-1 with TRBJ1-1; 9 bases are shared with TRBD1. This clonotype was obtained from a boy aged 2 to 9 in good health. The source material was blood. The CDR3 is CASSVGQGNTEAFF. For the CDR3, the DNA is TGCGCCAGCAGCGTGGGACAGGGGAACACTGAAGCTTTCTTT. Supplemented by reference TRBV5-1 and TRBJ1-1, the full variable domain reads KAGVTQTPRYLIKTRGQQVTLSCSPISGHRSVSWYQQTPGQGLQFLFEYFSETQRNKGNFPGRFSGRQFSNSRSEMNVSTLELGDSALYLCASSVGQGNTEAFFGQGTRLTVV.